The TCR beta chain under discussion was sequenced for a study of cytotoxic CD8 clonotypes in ibrutinib-treated CLL. Study background: After a median of around six years, about 15 patients stayed remitted and 12 progressed; responses had been partial in about 24 and complete in 2.

Sequencing was designed to attain a depth spanning 1 in 200,000 to 1 in 1 million T cells. Method: immunoSEQ multiplex PCR; TCRdb's copy keeps in-frame clones and lacks some. The table includes 140,000 to 150,000 clones, about 76% detected once. The authors obtained roughly 1.8 micrograms of genomic DNA from cryopreserved PBMCs for TCR beta libraries. About this clone itself: No antigen is known for it.

Germline V gene data show CDR1 as SQVTM and CDR2 as ANQGSEA. This CDR3 region has 15 residues. The ends lost 4 bases at V and 4 bases at J; junction bases unmatched: 5. Study-level findings and limits: Public clonotypes were seen rarely and were contracted or stable on treatment.

The sequence was collected from a human donor with chronic lymphocytic leukemia. Material: PBMCs, obtained after 24 months of ibrutinib treatment. The chain uses TRBV29-1 and TRBJ2-1; 12 bases map to TRBD2. CDR3 protein: CSVGIGLAGYNEQFF. CDR3 in DNA: TGCAGCGTTGGGATCGGACTAGCGGGGTACAATGAGCAGTTCTTC.